The present entry profiles one TCR beta chain with its context. The PCR employed 60 Vbeta primers together with 13 Jbeta primers. The protocol was immunoSEQ multiplex PCR, while the TCRdb copy is restricted to in-frame clones and leaves out a portion. Counted here are about 150,000 clones, roughly three quarters occurring once; the ten biggest clones make up 9.5% to 15%. The entry originates in a study of cytomegalovirus exposure and HLA in healthy donors. Germline loops: CDR1 SGDLS, CDR2 YYNGEE. The CDR3 runs to 15 residues. V gave up 4 bases and J gave up 3 bases, with 17 bases separating them. The sequence derives from a man aged 25 to 40 in good health and CMV-seropositive. Input material: PBMCs. The chain combines TRBV9 with TRBJ2-7, with D uncertain. The CDR3 spells CASSSTGQPDYEQYF. The CDR3 nucleotides read TGTGCCAGCAGCTCTACTGGGCAGCCCGACTACGAGCAGTACTTC.